The present T cell receptor (beta chain) was sequenced within a study of T cells in Graves' hyperthyroidism and ophthalmopathy. Amplified TCR beta CDR3 regions derived from RNA transcripts. During a first-round RT-PCR of the TCR CDR3, the HTBI primer set was used. Via MiXCR, TCRdb re-called the multiplex PCR reads, giving one row per CDR3 protein. The sample lists around 600,000 distinct CDR3 sequences; roughly 14% were seen once. The V end lost 2 bases, the J end lost 1 base, and 11 bases lay between the germline ends. CDR1 SGDLS and CDR2 YYNGEE come from the germline V gene. The CDR3 extends over 15 amino acids. At least 3 on the Clinical Activity Score was recorded for ophthalmopathy patients, who also had NOSPECS grade at least 4 and duration under 3 months. Every diagnosis used clinical symptoms, serum thyroxine and TRAb, thyroid ultrasound and orbital computed tomography.

J is TRBJ2-3 and V is TRBV9; no clear D gene. The source material was blood. The origin of this receptor is a woman in her 50s with Graves' ophthalmopathy. CDR3 nucleotides: TGTGCCAGCAGCGTTAGGGCCTTGGGCACAGATACGCAGTATTTT. Residues: CASSVRALGTDTQYF.